The 8 T cell receptor beta chains listed next were all sequenced from one sample in a study of read filtering for tumor transcriptome and immune sequencing. The library was built from roughly 400 ng RNA with molecular barcoded adaptors for alpha/delta and beta/gamma chains. MiXCR, applied by TCRdb to the reads, yields one record per CDR3 protein. The sample has more than 100,000 distinct CDR3 sequences; roughly an eighth are singletons. The sequenced material came from a population of CD138-negative cells sorted from bone marrow. All receptors come from a donor at least 40 years old with multiple myeloma.

This clonotype was seen many times. The genes are TRBV2 and TRBJ1-5; D uncertain. The CDR3 totals 18 residues. Trimming stripped 2 bases from V and 0 bases from J, with 17 bases between. CDR1 is SNHLY, CDR2 FYNNEI, per germline. DNA for the CDR3: TGTGCCAGCAGTGAACTGAGGACGGATCTTTATAGCAATCAGCCCCAGCATTTT. The encoded protein is CASSELRTDLYSNQPQHF.

Many counts were recorded for this clonotype. The gene calls are TRBV7-3 and TRBJ2-5; 9 positions agree with TRBD2. Germline assignment: CDR1 SGHTA and CDR2 FQGTGA. V shed 5 bases, J shed 5 bases, and the junction held 15 bases outside the gene matches. This CDR3 comprises 17 residues. Here the CDR3 reads CASSPRASGTPGETQYF. CDR3 coding DNA: TGTGCCAGCAGCCCCAGGGCTAGCGGGACTCCAGGGGAGACCCAGTACTTC.

Comment on this clonotype: This may stem from a read error, because a much larger clone lies one nucleotide away. The chain has TRBV12-3 or TRBV12-4 and TRBJ1-1; D not resolved. The CDR3 spans 13 residues. The CDR3 protein is CASGLLSNTEAFF. The CDR3 DNA follows: TGTGCCAGCGGTTTATTGAGTAACACTGAAGCTTTCTTT.

This clonotype was observed many times. CDR3 sequence reads: CASSVGLGSNTDTQYF. CDR3 sequence (DNA): TGTGCCAGCAGCGTCGGACTAGGGAGTAATACAGATACGCAGTATTTT. The rearrangement uses TRBV7-7 and TRBJ2-3; 7 nucleotides agree with TRBD2. Germline V lookup: CDR1 SSHAT, CDR2 FNYEAQ (reference sequence). CDR3 length: 16 residues. Trimming at V came to 5 bases and at J to 3 bases, leaving 11 bases not matched to a gene.

As for this clonotype: This sequence may be a read error, since a much larger clone differs from it by one base. The V call is TRBV3-1, the J call TRBJ1-2; D might be TRBD1 (5 bases). CDR3 length: 16 residues. From germline, CDR1 is LGHDT and CDR2 YNNKEL (reference sequence). The CDR3 protein is CASSQDVGGSGYGYSF. Here the CDR3 DNA reads TGTGCCAGCAGCCAAGATGTGGGGGGATCTGGCTATGGCTACTCCTTC.

This clonotype was seen repeatedly, ten times or more. The chain is built from TRBV14 and TRBJ2-1; TRBD2 agrees at 13 bases. J gave up 4 bases and V 4 bases, and 13 bases lay outside the gene matches. The V gene's germline CDR1 is SGHDN and CDR2 FVKESK. The CDR3 runs to 19 residues. CDR3 nucleotides: TGTGCCAGCAGCCCCGGGAGGAAACTAGCGGGAGGGCCATACAATGAGCAGTTCTTC. It specifies CASSPGRKLAGGPYNEQFF.

This clonotype came up many times. The chain uses TRBV4-1 and TRBJ2-1; TRBD2 agrees at 7 bases. V shed 3 bases and J 8 bases; nucleotides not matched to a gene: 13. Germline V gene lookup returns CDR1 MGHRA and CDR2 YSYEKL. The CDR3 is 16 amino acids. The DNA for the CDR3 is TGCGCCAGCAGCCATTTAGGACTAGTGGGGTCCCATGAGCAGTTCTTC. This sequence encodes CASSHLGLVGSHEQFF.

This clonotype was picked up many times. This sequence joins TRBV20-1 and TRBJ2-1; D gene unclear. Germline V gene data show CDR1 as DFQATT and CDR2 as SNEGSKA (reference sequence). V lost 7 bases and J lost 7, with 11 bases in between. The CDR3 runs to 11 residues. The CDR3, as DNA: TGCAGTGGACAACAGATTAATGAGCAGTTCTTC. It specifies CSGQQINEQFF.